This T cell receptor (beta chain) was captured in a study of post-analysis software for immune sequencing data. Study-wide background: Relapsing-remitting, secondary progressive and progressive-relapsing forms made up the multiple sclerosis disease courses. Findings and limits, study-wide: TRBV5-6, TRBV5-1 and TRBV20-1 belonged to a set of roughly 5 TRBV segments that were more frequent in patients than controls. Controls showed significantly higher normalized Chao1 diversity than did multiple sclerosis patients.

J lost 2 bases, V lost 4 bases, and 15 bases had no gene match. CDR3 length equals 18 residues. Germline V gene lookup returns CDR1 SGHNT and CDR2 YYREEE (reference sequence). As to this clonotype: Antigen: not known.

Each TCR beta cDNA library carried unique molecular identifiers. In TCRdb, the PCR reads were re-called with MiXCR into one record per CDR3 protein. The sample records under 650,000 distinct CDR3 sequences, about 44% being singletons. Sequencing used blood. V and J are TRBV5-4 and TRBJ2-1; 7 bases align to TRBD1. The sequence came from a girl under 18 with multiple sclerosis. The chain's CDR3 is CASSPVPQGDRAYNEQFF. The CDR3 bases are TGTGCCAGCAGCCCCGTCCCCCAGGGGGATAGGGCCTACAATGAGCAGTTCTTC. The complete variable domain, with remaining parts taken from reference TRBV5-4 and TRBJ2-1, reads ETGVTQSPTHLIKTRGQQVTLRCSSQSGHNTVSWYQQALGQGPQFIFQYYREEENGRGNFPPRFSGLQFPNYSSELNVNALELDDSALYLCASSPVPQGDRAYNEQFFGPGTRLTVL.